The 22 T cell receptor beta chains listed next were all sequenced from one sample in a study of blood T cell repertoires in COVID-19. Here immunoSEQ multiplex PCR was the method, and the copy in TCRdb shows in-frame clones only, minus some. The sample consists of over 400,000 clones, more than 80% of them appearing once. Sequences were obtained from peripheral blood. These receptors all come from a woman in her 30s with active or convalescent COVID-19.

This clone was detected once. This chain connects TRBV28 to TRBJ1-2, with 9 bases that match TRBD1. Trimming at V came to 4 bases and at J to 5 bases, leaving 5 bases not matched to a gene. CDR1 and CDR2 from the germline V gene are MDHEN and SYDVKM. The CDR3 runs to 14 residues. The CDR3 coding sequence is TGTGCCAGCAGTTCGCCGGGACAGGGTTATGGCTACACCTTC. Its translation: CASSSPGQGYGYTF.

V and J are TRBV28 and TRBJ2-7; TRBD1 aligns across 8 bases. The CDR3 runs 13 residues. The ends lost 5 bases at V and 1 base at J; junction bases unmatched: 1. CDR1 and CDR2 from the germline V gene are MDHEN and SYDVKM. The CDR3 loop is CASSGTGSYEQYF. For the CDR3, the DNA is TGTGCCAGCAGTGGGACAGGTTCCTACGAGCAGTACTTC.

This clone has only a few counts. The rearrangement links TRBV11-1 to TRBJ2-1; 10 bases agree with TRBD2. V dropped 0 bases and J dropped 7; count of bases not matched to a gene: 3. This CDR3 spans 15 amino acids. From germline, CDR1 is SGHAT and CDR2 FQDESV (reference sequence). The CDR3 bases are TGTGCCAGCAGCTTAGCCCCGGGACTAGCGAATGAGCAGTTCTTC. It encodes CASSLAPGLANEQFF.

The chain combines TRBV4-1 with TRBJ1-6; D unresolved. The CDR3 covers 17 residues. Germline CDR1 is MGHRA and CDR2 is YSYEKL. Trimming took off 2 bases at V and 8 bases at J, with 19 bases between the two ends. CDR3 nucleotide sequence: TGCGCCAGCAGCCAATCGCGGGTCCCGGGATTCGATTCACCCCTCCACTTT. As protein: CASSQSRVPGFDSPLHF.

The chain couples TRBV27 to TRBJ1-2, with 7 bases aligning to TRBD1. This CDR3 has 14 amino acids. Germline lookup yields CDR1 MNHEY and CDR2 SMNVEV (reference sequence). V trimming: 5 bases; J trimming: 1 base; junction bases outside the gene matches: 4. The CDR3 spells CASSPRGNNYGYTF. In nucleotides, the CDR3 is TGTGCCAGCAGTCCCAGGGGGAATAACTATGGCTACACCTTC.

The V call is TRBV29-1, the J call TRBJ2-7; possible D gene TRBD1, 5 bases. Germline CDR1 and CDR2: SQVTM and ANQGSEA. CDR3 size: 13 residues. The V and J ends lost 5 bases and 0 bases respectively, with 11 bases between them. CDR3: CSVLDSHSYEQYF. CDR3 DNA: TGCAGCGTTCTTGACAGCCACTCCTACGAGCAGTACTTC.

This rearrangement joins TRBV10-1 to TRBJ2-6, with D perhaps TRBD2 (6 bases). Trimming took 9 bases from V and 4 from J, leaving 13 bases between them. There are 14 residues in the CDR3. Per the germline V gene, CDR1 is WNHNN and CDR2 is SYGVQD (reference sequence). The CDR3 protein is CASSGVLGANVLTF. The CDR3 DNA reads TGCGCCAGTTCGGGGGTACTGGGGGCCAACGTCCTGACTTTC.

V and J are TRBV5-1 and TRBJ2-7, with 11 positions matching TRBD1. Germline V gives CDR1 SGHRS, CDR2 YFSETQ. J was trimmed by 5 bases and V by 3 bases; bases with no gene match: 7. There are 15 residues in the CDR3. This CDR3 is CASSYGTGGRDEQYF. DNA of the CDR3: TGCGCCAGCAGCTACGGGACAGGGGGGCGTGACGAGCAGTACTTC.

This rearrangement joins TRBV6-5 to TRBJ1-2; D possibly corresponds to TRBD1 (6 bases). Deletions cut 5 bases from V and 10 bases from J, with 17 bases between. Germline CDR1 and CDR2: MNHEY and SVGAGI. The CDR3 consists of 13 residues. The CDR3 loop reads CASSRTAFGDYTF. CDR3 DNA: TGTGCCAGCAGTCGGACAGCCTTTGGGGACTACACCTTC.

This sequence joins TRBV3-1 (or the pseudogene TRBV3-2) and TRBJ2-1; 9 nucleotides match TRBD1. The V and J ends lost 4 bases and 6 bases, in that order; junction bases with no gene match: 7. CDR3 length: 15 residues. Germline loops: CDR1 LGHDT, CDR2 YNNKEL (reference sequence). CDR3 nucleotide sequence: TGTGCCAGCAGCCCGGGACAGGGTGGGGTCAATGAGCAGTTCTTC. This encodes CASSPGQGGVNEQFF.

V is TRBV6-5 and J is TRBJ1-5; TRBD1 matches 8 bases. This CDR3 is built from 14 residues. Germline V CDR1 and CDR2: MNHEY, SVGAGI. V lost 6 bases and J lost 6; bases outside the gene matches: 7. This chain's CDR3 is CASRPTGGTQPQHF. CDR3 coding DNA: TGTGCCAGCAGACCTACAGGGGGGACTCAGCCCCAGCATTTT.

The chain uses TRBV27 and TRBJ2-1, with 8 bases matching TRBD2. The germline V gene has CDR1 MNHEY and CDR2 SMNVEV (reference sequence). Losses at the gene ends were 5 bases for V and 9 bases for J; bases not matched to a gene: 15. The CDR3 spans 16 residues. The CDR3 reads CASSPTRLAPLGEQFF. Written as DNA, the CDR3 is TGTGCCAGCAGTCCCACCCGACTAGCGCCACTCGGTGAGCAGTTCTTC.

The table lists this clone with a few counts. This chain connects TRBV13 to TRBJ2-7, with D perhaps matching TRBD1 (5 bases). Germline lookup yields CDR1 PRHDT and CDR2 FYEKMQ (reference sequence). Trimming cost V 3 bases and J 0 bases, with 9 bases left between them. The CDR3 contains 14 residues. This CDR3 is CASSLGRDSYEQYF. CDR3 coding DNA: TGTGCCAGCAGCTTGGGCAGGGACTCCTACGAGCAGTACTTC.

The CDR3, as DNA: TGTGCCAGCTCACCATACGGGGGACTAACAACTAATGAAAAACTGTTTTTT. Protein product: CASSPYGGLTTNEKLFF. The chain couples TRBV18 to TRBJ1-4; TRBD1 is a possible D gene (5 bases). In germline, CDR1 is KGHSH, CDR2 LQKENI. Trimming left V 2 bases short and J 0 bases short, with 13 bases between. There are 17 residues in the CDR3.

The CDR3 reads CASSYFFAGTGVRTEAFF. DNA for the CDR3: TGTGCCAGCAGTTACTTTTTCGCCGGGACAGGGGTTCGCACTGAAGCTTTCTTT. This rearrangement joins TRBV6-2 or TRBV6-3 to TRBJ1-1; 10 bases agree with TRBD1. CDR1 is MNHEY and CDR2 is SVGEGT in the germline V gene. The CDR3 sequence is 18 residues long. With V trimmed by 1 base and J by 4 bases, 12 bases remained unmatched.

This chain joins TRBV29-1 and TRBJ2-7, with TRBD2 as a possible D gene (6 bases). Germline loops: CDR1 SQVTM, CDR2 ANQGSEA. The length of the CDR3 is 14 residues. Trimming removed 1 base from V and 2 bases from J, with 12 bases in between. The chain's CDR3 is CSVEATGGTYEQYF. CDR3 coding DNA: TGCAGCGTTGAAGCAACAGGAGGGACCTACGAGCAGTACTTC.

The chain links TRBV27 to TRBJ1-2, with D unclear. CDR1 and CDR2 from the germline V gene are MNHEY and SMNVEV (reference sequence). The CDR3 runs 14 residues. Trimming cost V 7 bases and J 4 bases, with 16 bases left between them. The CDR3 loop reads CASNTTDLSYGYTF. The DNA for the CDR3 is TGTGCCAGCAACACCACGGACTTATCCTATGGCTACACCTTC.

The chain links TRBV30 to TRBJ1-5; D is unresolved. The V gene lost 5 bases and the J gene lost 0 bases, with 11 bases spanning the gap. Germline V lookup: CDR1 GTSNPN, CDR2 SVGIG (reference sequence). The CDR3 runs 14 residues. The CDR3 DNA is TGTGCCTGGGGGCGTAAACCTAGCAATCAGCCCCAGCATTTT. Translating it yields CAWGRKPSNQPQHF.

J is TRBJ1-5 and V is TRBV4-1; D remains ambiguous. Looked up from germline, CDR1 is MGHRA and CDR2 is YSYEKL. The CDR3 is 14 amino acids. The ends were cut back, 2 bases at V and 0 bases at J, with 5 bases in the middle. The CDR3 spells CASSQTYSNQPQHF. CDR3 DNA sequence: TGCGCCAGCAGCCAAACATATAGCAATCAGCCCCAGCATTTT.

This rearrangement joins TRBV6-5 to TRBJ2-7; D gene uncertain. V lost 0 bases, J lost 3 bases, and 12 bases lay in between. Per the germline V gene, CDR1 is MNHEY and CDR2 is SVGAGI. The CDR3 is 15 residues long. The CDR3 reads CASSYSNLNYYEQYF. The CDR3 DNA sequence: TGTGCCAGCAGTTACTCGAATCTAAACTACTACGAGCAGTACTTC.

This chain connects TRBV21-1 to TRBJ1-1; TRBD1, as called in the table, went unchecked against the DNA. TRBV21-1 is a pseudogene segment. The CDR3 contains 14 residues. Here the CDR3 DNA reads TGTGCCAGCAGCAAAAGACAGTTGAACACTGAAGCTTTCTTT. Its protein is CASSKRQLNTEAFF.

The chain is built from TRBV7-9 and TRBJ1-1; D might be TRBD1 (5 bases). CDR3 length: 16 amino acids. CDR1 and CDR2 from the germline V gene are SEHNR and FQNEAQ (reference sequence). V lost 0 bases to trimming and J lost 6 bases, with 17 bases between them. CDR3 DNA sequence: TGTGCCAGCAGCTTAGCGATGGGTCAGGGTCTTGCTGAAGCTTTCTTT. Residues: CASSLAMGQGLAEAFF. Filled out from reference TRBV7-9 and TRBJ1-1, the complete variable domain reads DTGVSQNPRHKITKRGQNVTFRCDPISEHNRLYWYRQTLGQGPEFLTYFQNEAQLEKSRLLSDRFSAERPKGSFSTLEIQRTEQGDSAMYLCASSLAMGQGLAEAFFGQGTRLTVV.